Sequencing of this TCR beta chain was carried out in a study of blood T cells in healthy people across ages. The wider study: About one barcoded beta molecule per two T cells was the capture yield of template switching.

This clonotype has just a few counts. Its antigen is not known. Notes on the study in general: TCR beta diversity, measured per million T cells, fell in a roughly linear way with age.

Through a sample-barcoded 5' primer and a J-beta primer mix, a second PCR was run for roughly 7 to 11 cycles. Each of the cDNA molecules was tagged by a template-switch adaptor with 12 random nucleotides. Every sample returned 2.5 million or more CDR3-containing paired-end reads. TCRdb ran MiXCR on the 5' RACE reads and lists one entry per CDR3 protein. The data contain some 1.5 million distinct CDR3 sequences, 28% of them singletons. The germline V gene has CDR1 MNHNS and CDR2 SASEGT. The CDR3 has 15 residues. V was shortened by 4 bases and J by 0 bases, with 11 bases between the two germline ends. The sample consisted of blood. This sequence originates from a woman younger than 45 in good health. The rearrangement links TRBV6-1 to TRBJ2-3; tentative D call: TRBD1 (5 bases). CDR3 residues: CASSASAGSTDTQYF. For the CDR3, the DNA is TGTGCCAGCAGTGCAAGCGCAGGGAGCACAGATACGCAGTATTTT.